This is a list of T cell receptor beta chains from one sample in a study of persistence of HIV-infected CD4 T cells. This table comes from immunoSEQ multiplex PCR, and its TCRdb copy is limited to in-frame clones, with some not included. The sample lists 40,000 to 55,000 clones, around 89% seen once, with 3% to 3.5% in the top ten. What these receptors recognize is not known. Here the sequenced sample was CD4+ T cells sorted from PBMCs after roughly 18-hour stimulation, taken from a patient who received antiretroviral therapy. The receptors shown here come from an adult woman with HIV who was CMV-seropositive. The CDR3 runs from the conserved cysteine through the conserved F or W.

v_call	j_call	cdr3_aa
TRBV18	TRBJ2-3	CASSPDRAGYRDTQYF
TRBV4-1	TRBJ1-1	CASSQATGGRTEAFF
TRBV12-5	TRBJ2-1	CASGLRRVTGGIYNEQFF
TRBV3-1/TRBV3-2	TRBJ1-5	CASSHRQGTSNQPQHF
TRBV2	TRBJ1-2	CASRRADYGYTF
TRBV27	TRBJ2-5	CASSPLDRQETQYF
TRBV28	TRBJ1-6	CASSGPRQGNSSPLHF
TRBV7-2	TRBJ2-3	CASSLGTRNLGDTQYF
TRBV28	TRBJ2-7	CASRDRSLSYEQYF
TRBV7-9	TRBJ2-5	CASRTTQIQETQYF
TRBV11-2	TRBJ2-7	CASSLRSGGRGDEQYF